This T cell receptor (beta chain) was found in a study of cytomegalovirus exposure and HLA in healthy donors. Study background: HLA-typed donors were the source of about 90 million unique TCRs held in an early data release.

General study findings and limits: DRB1 had the most TCR associations and HLA-C the fewest, a later analysis found, with rates varying by HLA locus. Being indistinguishable, some V segments were excluded, TRBV6-2 and TRBV6-3 among them.

Donors likely had unrecorded immune exposures despite being nominally healthy when sampled. The CDR3 contains 14 residues. CDR1 is SGDLS, CDR2 YYNGEE, per germline. V was pared by 0 bases and J by 5 bases, with 9 bases between. Primers included in the PCR were 60 Vbeta and 13 Jbeta primers. Here immunoSEQ multiplex PCR was the method, and the copy in TCRdb shows in-frame clones only, minus some. The repertoire consists of about 140,000 clones, with over 60% occurring once and the leading ten covering 1.5% to 2%. This clone was seen only a few times. Antigen specificity is unknown. The same CDR3 can be traced to other DNA sequences in this sample.

The TCR sequence derives from a female donor in good health and CMV-seronegative. The sample taken for sequencing was PBMCs. The chain is built from TRBV9 and TRBJ2-1; the D gene is possibly TRBD1 (6 bases). CDR3 sequence: CASSVEQGDNEQFF. The CDR3 bases are TGTGCCAGCAGCGTAGAACAGGGAGACAATGAGCAGTTCTTC.